This TCR beta chain emerged from a study of human T cells and chemical hapten exposure (dated by TCRdb to the early 2020s). Background for the entire study: For sensitization, 2% DPC in acetone was applied to a 2 cm by 2 cm area of upper inner arm skin. Blood samples were taken from patients before sensitization (week 0) and then at 2, 6 and about 24 weeks after DPC sensitization. Patch testing on the upper back used Finn chambers containing 0.01% DPC, with scoring done after 6 days according to International Contact Dermatitis Research Group standards. In alopecia patients, the study followed how the peripheral blood TCR repertoire changed in vivo over primary and secondary sensitization to diphenylcyclopropenone (DPC), a hapten. Libraries were combined into a pool for sequencing, and differences in TCR yield between samples came mainly from small differences in library volumes within the pool. Under 30 alopecia patients gave blood for TCR sequencing at one to four time points (pre-sensitization, 2, 6 and 24 weeks). The mostly female patient cohort included alopecia areata with under or over 50% scalp involvement, alopecia totalis and alopecia universalis. Throughout the approximately 26-week study period, patients were also given weekly therapeutic DPC doses on the scalp.

Per the germline V gene (reference sequence), MNHEY is the CDR1 and SMNVEV is the CDR2. From V the trimming removes 4 bases and from J it removes 4 bases, while the gene matches leave 6 bases of the junction unaccounted for. Measured from the cysteine to the phenylalanine, the CDR3 is 15 residues long. Only the CDR3 DNA stays, 45 bases, in frame from base 1. The full study reports these points: Repeated subsampling changed both the strength of the expansion versus patch-test correlation and the threshold at which that correlation became significant. The number of TCRs above 1 in 1000 frequency did not change with DPC sensitization; there was no evidence of global repertoire structure alterations. Significantly more large CDR3 similarity clusters were formed by expanded TCRs than by pre-sensitization or healthy control sets, consistent with antigen-driven responses. Because all patients had alopecia, a presumed autoimmune disease, the immune response of the patients might differ from that of healthy individuals. Patch test score was positively correlated with the number of PT1 expanded TCRs, with significance at thresholds 8, 16 and 32 but not at 4.

The receptor library was made with RACE. The sequencer was a NextSeq 500. Library preparation attached unique molecular identifiers to individual cDNA molecules for quantitative, reproducible TCR counting. Each blood RNA sample was used to sequence both TCR alpha and TCR beta chains. On the authors' methods: The median number of TCRs per sample was some 100,000, ranging from about 23,224 to 750,000. V, J and CDR3 annotation of the TCR reads was performed with the Decombinator software suite. To make PS versus PT1 abundance plots, every sample was subsampled to the same number of TCRs (28,000). TCRs were defined as expanded if absent before sensitization and observed at least eight times at the 2-week time point. TCRdb reprocessing: public reads trimmed at Q25 with fastp, clones called with MiXCR, in-frame beta chains kept. CDR3 protein duplicates are merged, each entry listing the most common genes and DNA. These V and J calls rely on TCRdb rather than the paper's analysis. The sample data list some 250,000 distinct CDR3 sequences, and roughly 8% of these were observed just once. The ten largest account for 1.2% of the sample.

Concerning this clonotype: Which antigen it targets is not known. No qualities accompany the bases; no much larger clone lies one base away.

The time point label of this sample denotes: pre-sensitization, week 0. The treatment or condition label for this specimen denotes: therapeutic diphenylcyclopropenone sensitization with weekly scalp DPC. At every patch-test visit, the blood draw took place before the patch test was put on. Patients were considered eligible if aged 18 to 70, diagnosed with alopecia and deemed suitable for DPC therapy, and patients were excluded if pregnant. Unfractionated whole blood was collected in Tempus Blood RNA tubes, and total RNA was extracted from that blood. This chain is built from TRBV27 and TRBJ2-5; TRBD1 agrees with 10 junctional bases. The source material was whole blood, sampled in connection with sensitization to the hapten diphenylcyclopropenone (DPC). The sequence was collected from a man between 18 and 35 years old with alopecia areata. Some clones in this sample may be carry-over from other donors' samples. The nucleotide sequence is given as TGTGCCAGCAGTTCTGGGACAGGGGAGCGAGAGACCCAGTACTTC. This gives the protein CASSSGTGERETQYF.